This T cell receptor (beta chain) was recorded in a study of blood T cell repertoires in COVID-19. The Seattle patients joined while their infection was active and were tracked longitudinally afterward. Study processing details: Estimation of nucleated cell counts relied on the amplification of reference gene primers. Measured with immunoSEQ multiplex PCR; TCRdb has only the in-frame clones, and not every one. The V and J calls and clone size come from that table; D and trimming were worked out from the DNA. The data contain more than 300,000 clones, about nine tenths of them singletons. Trimming pared 1 base from V and 0 bases from J, leaving 5 bases between. Germline lookup yields CDR1 SGHNT and CDR2 YYREEE (reference sequence). This CDR3 is built from 13 residues.

The sequence came from a woman aged 25 to 39 with COVID-19, enrolled during active disease. What was sequenced was peripheral blood. The chain uses TRBV5-4 and TRBJ2-7; D uncertain. Here the CDR3 reads CASSLHPSYEQYV. Written as DNA, the CDR3 is TGTGCCAGCAGCTTGCATCCCTCCTACGAGCAGTACGTC.